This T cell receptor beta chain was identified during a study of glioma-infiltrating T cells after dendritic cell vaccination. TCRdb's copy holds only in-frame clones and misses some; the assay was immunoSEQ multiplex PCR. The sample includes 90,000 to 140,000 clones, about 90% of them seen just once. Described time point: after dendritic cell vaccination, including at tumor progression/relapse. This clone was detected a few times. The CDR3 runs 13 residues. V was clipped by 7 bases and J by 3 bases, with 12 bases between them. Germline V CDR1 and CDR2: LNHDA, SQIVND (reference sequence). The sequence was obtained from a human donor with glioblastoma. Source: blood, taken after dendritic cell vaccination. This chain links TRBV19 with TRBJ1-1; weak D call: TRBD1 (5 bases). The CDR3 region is CASKGLGDTEAFF. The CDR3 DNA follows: TGTGCCAGTAAGGGGTTAGGGGACACTGAAGCTTTCTTT. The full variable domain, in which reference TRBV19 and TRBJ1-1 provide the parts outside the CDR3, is DGGITQSPKYLFRKEGQNVTLSCEQNLNHDAMYWYRQDPGQGLRLIYYSQIVNDFQKGDIAEGYSVSREKKESFPLTVTSAQKNPTAFYLCASKGLGDTEAFFGQGTRLTVV.